The source of this T cell receptor beta chain is a study of T cell responses to AZD1222 COVID-19 vaccine. Study-level background: Investigators merged groups given second doses at roughly 4 or roughly 12 weeks.

As for this clone: As yet, its antigen is unknown.

Broader study findings: Repertoire collection took place solely once the T cell response had peaked.

Germline V lookup: CDR1 MGHDK, CDR2 SYGVNS. V was pared by 3 bases and J by 8 bases, with 7 bases between. The CDR3 totals 12 residues. The repertoire was sequenced with immunoSEQ multiplex PCR; TCRdb's copy has only in-frame clones and lacks some. The sample carries 110,000 or so clones, about 86% recorded once. The clonotype comes from an adult in good health. The chain links TRBV25-1 to TRBJ1-4; no clear D gene. The specimen comprised peripheral blood, sampled on day 0 of AZD1222 vaccination. The CDR3 DNA sequence: TGTGCCAGCAGTGACGGCGCGGAAAAACTGTTTTTT. Translating it yields CASSDGAEKLFF.